These T cell receptor beta chains were read from a single sample in a study of PD-L1 blockade in urothelial cancer. Sequencing used immunoSEQ multiplex PCR; TCRdb keeps in-frame clones, though not all of them. The data hold roughly 120,000 clones, with roughly 89% observed a single time. Sequencing used PBMCs, obtained around atezolizumab (anti-PD-L1) treatment. All receptors come from a man aged 55-75 years with urothelial cancer. CDR3s include the opening cysteine and the closing phenylalanine or tryptophan. The D gene is left open where the match is weak. Clone size is not always given. Where it is, it says once, few, many or a class for expanded clones.

TRBV18	TRBJ2-1	NA	NA	CASSPLVHQRNEQFF	TGTGCCAGCTCACCCCTCGTGCACCAGAGGAATGAGCAGTTCTTC
TRBV11-3	TRBJ2-5	NA	NA	CASSRVGETQYF	TGTGCCAGCAGTCGAGTCGGAGAGACCCAGTACTTC
TRBV19	TRBJ2-1	NA	NA	CASSGASGYNEQFF	TGTGCCAGTAGTGGCGCCTCGGGCTACAATGAGCAGTTCTTC
TRBV10-3	TRBJ2-7	TRBD2	NA	CAISERLAGTSSYEQYF	TGTGCCATCAGTGAAAGACTAGCGGGTACGAGCTCCTACGAGCAGTACTTC
TRBV11-1	TRBJ2-3	NA	once	CASSLRLSQGAVDTQYF	TGTGCCAGCAGCTTACGCCTTAGTCAAGGGGCGGTAGATACGCAGTATTTT
TRBV13	TRBJ2-1	TRBD2	NA	CASSPSGGVPEEQFF	TGTGCCAGCAGCCCTAGCGGGGGGGTCCCCGAGGAGCAGTTCTTC
TRBV30	TRBJ2-3	TRBD2	few	CAWSGTSGPGATDTQYF	TGTGCCTGGAGTGGGACTAGCGGGCCCGGGGCCACAGATACGCAGTATTTT
TRBV9	TRBJ1-2	NA	NA	CASSARGPKNYGYTF	TGTGCCAGCAGCGCACGTGGGCCTAAAAACTATGGCTACACCTTC
TRBV5-1	TRBJ1-1	NA	NA	CASSLDRVLGRAFF	TGCGCCAGCAGCTTGGACAGAGTACTAGGGAGAGCTTTCTTT
TRBV9	TRBJ2-2	TRBD1	NA	CASSADRGRPPMTGELFF	TGTGCCAGCAGCGCTGACAGGGGGCGCCCACCTATGACCGGGGAGCTGTTTTTT
TRBV20-1	TRBJ2-1	NA	NA	CSAISNEQFF	TGCAGTGCTATCAGCAATGAGCAGTTCTTC
TRBV18	TRBJ1-2	TRBD1	NA	CASSPRDRSLSLYGYTF	TGTGCCAGCTCACCCAGGGACAGATCACTAAGTCTCTATGGCTACACCTTC
TRBV10-2	TRBJ1-2	NA	NA	CASSESRQHYGYTF	TGCGCCAGCAGTGAGTCTCGACAACACTATGGCTACACCTTC
TRBV7-2	TRBJ1-2	TRBD1	NA	CASSLTDRGGYGYTF	TGTGCCAGCAGCTTAACAGACAGGGGCGGCTATGGCTACACCTTC
TRBV27	TRBJ1-4	NA	NA	CASSLTTGGDGEKLFF	TGTGCCAGCAGTTTAACAACTGGGGGCGATGGAGAAAAACTGTTTTTT
TRBV10-3	TRBJ1-1	TRBD1	NA	CAISERDREGTEAFF	TGTGCCATCAGTGAGAGGGACAGGGAGGGCACTGAAGCTTTCTTT
TRBV4-2	TRBJ2-7	TRBD1	NA	CASSQEGQGTYEQYF	TGTGCCAGCAGCCAAGAGGGACAGGGGACCTACGAGCAGTACTTC
TRBV7-8	TRBJ2-5	NA	NA	CASSLGWGGRETQYF	TGTGCCAGCAGCTTAGGGTGGGGGGGCCGGGAGACCCAGTACTTC
TRBV11-2	TRBJ1-6	TRBD1	NA	CASSLVRTGTSPLHF	TGTGCCAGCAGCTTAGTTCGGACAGGGACCTCACCCCTCCACTTT
TRBV5-3	TRBJ2-3	TRBD1	NA	CARSCRQGGTDTQYF	TGTGCCAGAAGCTGCCGACAGGGGGGTACAGATACGCAGTATTTT
TRBV6-4	TRBJ1-2	TRBD1	few	CASSEGQDYGYTF	TGTGCCAGCAGCGAAGGACAGGACTATGGCTACACCTTC
TRBV27	TRBJ2-2	NA	NA	CASSRDRTNTGELFF	TGTGCCAGCAGTCGAGACAGAACGAACACCGGGGAGCTGTTTTTT
TRBV30	TRBJ2-2	TRBD2	NA	CAWSRIAGPGGELFF	TGTGCCTGGAGTCGGATAGCGGGGCCCGGCGGGGAGCTGTTTTTT
TRBV2	TRBJ2-5	NA	NA	CASSRDSGGETQYF	TGTGCCAGCAGCCGGGACTCTGGGGGAGAGACCCAGTACTTC
TRBV6-5	TRBJ1-5	NA	NA	CASSNRGLSNQPQHF	TGTGCCAGCAGCAATCGGGGTTTGAGCAATCAGCCCCAGCATTTT
TRBV6-5	TRBJ1-1	NA	NA	CASSRVRNTEAFF	TGTGCCAGCAGCAGGGTTCGGAACACTGAAGCTTTCTTT
TRBV19	TRBJ2-7	NA	NA	CASSRRGYEQYF	TGTGCCAGTAGCCGCAGGGGCTACGAGCAGTACTTC
TRBV19	TRBJ2-7	TRBD1	NA	CASTSGTGYYEQYF	TGTGCCAGTACCTCCGGGACAGGGTACTACGAGCAGTACTTC
TRBV6-1	TRBJ2-5	TRBD2	NA	CASSEVRTTSGWETQYF	TGTGCCAGCAGTGAAGTTCGGACGACTAGCGGGTGGGAGACCCAGTACTTC
TRBV4-2	TRBJ2-7	TRBD2	few	CASSQDSRGGQYF	TGTGCCAGCAGCCAAGACTCGCGGGGGGGTCAGTACTTC
TRBV10-3	TRBJ2-1	TRBD2	NA	CAISVQAGGNYNEQFF	TGTGCCATCAGTGTACAAGCGGGGGGGAACTACAATGAGCAGTTCTTC
TRBV6-5	TRBJ1-5	TRBD1	NA	CASSQDRSYQPQHF	TGTGCCAGCAGTCAGGACAGGAGCTATCAGCCCCAGCATTTT
TRBV2	TRBJ2-1	TRBD1	NA	CASSATPTGGTYNEQFF	TGTGCCAGCAGCGCGACCCCGACAGGGGGAACCTACAATGAGCAGTTCTTC
TRBV18	TRBJ1-1	NA	NA	CASSLTDSNTEAFF	TGTGCCAGCTCACTAACCGACAGTAACACTGAAGCTTTCTTT
TRBV7-2	TRBJ1-1	NA	NA	CASSVSVGDTEAFF	TGTGCCAGCAGCGTAAGTGTCGGAGACACTGAAGCTTTCTTT
TRBV5-1	TRBJ2-3	NA	NA	CASSLQGTDTQYF	TGCGCCAGCAGCTTGCAGGGAACAGATACGCAGTATTTT
TRBV6-6	TRBJ1-4	NA	NA	CASKRGREKLFF	TGTGCCAGCAAGCGGGGGCGTGAAAAACTGTTTTTT
TRBV27	TRBJ2-7	NA	NA	CASSSTGFYEQYF	TGTGCCAGCAGTAGTACAGGGTTCTACGAGCAGTACTTC
TRBV5-1	TRBJ1-1	NA	NA	CASKEGYTEAFF	TGCGCCAGCAAGGAGGGGTACACTGAAGCTTTCTTT
TRBV28	TRBJ1-2	NA	NA	CASSPPQGSYGYTF	TGTGCCAGCAGCCCCCCCCAGGGCAGCTATGGCTACACCTTC
TRBV5-6	TRBJ2-1	NA	NA	CASSFLGALPEQFF	TGTGCCAGCAGCTTTTTGGGGGCGCTACCCGAGCAGTTCTTC
TRBV6-6	TRBJ2-3	NA	NA	CASISASTDTQYF	TGTGCCAGCATAAGCGCAAGCACAGATACGCAGTATTTT
TRBV5-1	TRBJ1-2	NA	NA	CASSLVLGDNYGYTF	TGCGCCAGCAGCTTGGTCCTCGGAGACAACTATGGCTACACCTTC
TRBV5-1	TRBJ1-2	TRBD1	NA	CASSLARTGRGYGYTF	TGCGCCAGCAGCTTGGCCAGGACAGGGCGAGGGTATGGCTACACCTTC
TRBV18	TRBJ1-5	NA	once	CASSRSGENQPQHF	TGTGCCAGCTCTCGATCAGGGGAGAATCAGCCCCAGCATTTT
TRBV11-2	TRBJ2-3	TRBD2	NA	CASSVLAGGPDTQYF	TGTGCCAGCAGCGTCCTAGCGGGGGGGCCCGATACGCAGTATTTT